What follows are 22 T cell receptor beta chains derived from one specimen sequenced in a study of blood T cell repertoires in COVID-19. The table came from immunoSEQ multiplex PCR; TCRdb's copy has only in-frame clones and leaves some out. This sample carries about 65,000 clones, 90% to 95% of them seen once, and the ten largest clones take roughly 3%. Sequenced sample: peripheral blood. The receptors originated from a man between 65 and 85 years old with active COVID-19.

The chain couples TRBV12-2 to TRBJ2-1; the DNA was not used to check the table's D call, TRBD2. TRBV12-2 is an annotated pseudogene. This CDR3 comprises 16 residues. The CDR3 bases are TGTGCAAGTCGCTCTGGCGGGCGGGGGGAAGACAATGAGCAGTTCTTC. Translated: CASRSGGRGEDNEQFF.

The chain couples TRBV12-2 to TRBJ1-1; TRBD1 reflects the table's D call only, with no check against the DNA. TRBV12-2 is a recognized pseudogene. The CDR3 totals 15 residues. CDR3 bases: TGTGCAAGTCGGCTAAAAAGACAGGGGCCAACTGAAGCTTTCTTT. Its translation is CASRLKRQGPTEAFF.

This sequence joins TRBV3-1 (or the pseudogene TRBV3-2) and TRBJ1-2; D might be TRBD1 (6 bases). Germline-derived CDR1 and CDR2 are LGHDT and YNNKEL (reference sequence). The CDR3 covers 14 residues. Between the trimmed V and J ends, which lost 1 base and 8 bases, there was a span of 14 bases. The CDR3, as DNA: TGTGCCAGCAGCCAAGGACAGGCCCCTGGGGGCTACACCTTC. It yields the protein CASSQGQAPGGYTF.

The rearrangement uses TRBV7-2 and TRBJ1-5; tentative D call: TRBD1 (5 bases). The germline V gene has CDR1 SGHTA and CDR2 FQGNSA. The CDR3 loop spans 16 amino acids. V was shortened by 1 base and J by 6 bases, with 16 bases between the two germline ends. The CDR3 bases are TGTGCCAGCAGCTTAGTTAGCGGCCGCCAGGGTCAGCCCCAGCATTTT. Translated, it gives CASSLVSGRQGQPQHF. Full variable domain (remainder filled in from reference TRBV7-2 and TRBJ1-5): GAGVSQSPSNKVTEKGKDVELRCDPISGHTALYWYRQSLGQGLEFLIYFQGNSAPDKSGLPSDRFSAERTGGSVSTLTIQRTQQEDSAVYLCASSLVSGRQGQPQHFGDGTRLSIL.

This rearrangement joins TRBV7-9 to TRBJ2-1, with 9 nucleotides matching TRBD2. Germline V lookup: CDR1 SEHNR, CDR2 FQNEAQ (reference sequence). The V gene end was trimmed by 2 bases and the J gene end by 5 bases; junction bases not matched to a gene: 1. This CDR3 spans 14 amino acids. CDR3 nucleotides: TGTGCCAGCAGCTTATTAGCGGGGGACAATGAGCAGTTCTTC. Its translation is CASSLLAGDNEQFF.

V and J are TRBV4-2 and TRBJ2-1; TRBD2 matches at 9 bases. Germline trimming cut 0 bases from V and 3 bases from J; bases unmatched to any gene: 21. This CDR3 is built from 22 residues. The germline V gene has CDR1 LGHNA and CDR2 YNFKEQ. The CDR3 nucleotides read TGTGCCAGCAGCCAAGAGAAGAGGGGCCCGAGCGGGGGGCTTGGCCTCTACAATGAGCAGTTCTTC. It codes for CASSQEKRGPSGGLGLYNEQFF.

V and J are TRBV6-2 or TRBV6-3 and TRBJ1-2; 9 bases are a match to TRBD1. This CDR3 has 15 amino acids. Trimming cost V 0 bases and J 4 bases; bases outside gene matches: 3. Looked up from germline, CDR1 is MNHEY and CDR2 is SVGEGT. CDR3 coding DNA: TGTGCCAGCAGTTACTCCACAGGGGGCAGCTATGGCTACACCTTC. Its protein product is CASSYSTGGSYGYTF.

The chain employs TRBV3-1 (or the pseudogene TRBV3-2) and TRBJ2-5; 8 bases map to TRBD2. CDR3 length: 15 amino acids. CDR1 and CDR2 (germline): LGHDT, YNNKEL (reference sequence). The V and J ends lost 1 base and 5 bases, in that order; junction bases with no gene match: 6. This CDR3 reads CASSQARGGQETQYF. The CDR3 DNA follows: TGTGCCAGCAGCCAAGCCCGGGGGGGTCAGGAGACCCAGTACTTC.

This clone was recorded a few times. This sequence joins TRBV6-2 or TRBV6-3 and TRBJ2-1; tentative D call: TRBD2 (6 bases). V was clipped by 6 bases and J by 5 bases, with 17 bases between them. CDR1 and CDR2 (germline): MNHEY, SVGEGT. The length of the CDR3 is 15 residues. CDR3 residues: CASSPSDWGDNEQFF. The DNA of the CDR3 is TGTGCCAGCAGCCCTTCGGACTGGGGGGACAATGAGCAGTTCTTC.

The CDR3 DNA follows: TGTGCCAGCAGCTTAGAACAGGGCTACTACGAGCAGTACTTC. This translates into CASSLEQGYYEQYF. The chain has TRBV11-3 and TRBJ2-7, with D possibly matching TRBD1 (6 bases). The germline V gene encodes CDR1 SGHNT and CDR2 YENEEA. Trimming stripped 0 bases from V and 3 bases from J, with 9 bases between. This CDR3 spans 14 amino acids.

Comment on this clone: Additional DNA sequences in this sample encode the identical CDR3. J is TRBJ2-7 and V is TRBV7-2; tentatively, D is TRBD2 (5 bases). Germline V gives CDR1 SGHTA, CDR2 FQGNSA. The CDR3 has 15 residues. Trimming pared 3 bases from V and 2 bases from J, leaving 14 bases between. CDR3 bases: TGTGCCAGCAGCTTGGGCCGGGGTTTAACCTACGAGCAGTACTTC. Protein: CASSLGRGLTYEQYF.

The chain carries TRBV18 and TRBJ1-1; no clear D gene. CDR3 size: 13 residues. The V end lost 3 bases, the J end lost 6 bases, and 11 bases lay between the germline ends. CDR1 is KGHSH and CDR2 is LQKENI in the germline V gene. The chain's CDR3 is CASSPLFGPEAFF. The CDR3 nucleotides are TGTGCCAGCTCACCCCTGTTTGGCCCTGAAGCTTTCTTT.

The chain is built from TRBV21-1 and TRBJ2-7; TRBD2 is taken as the D call from the table, unchecked against the DNA. TRBV21-1 constitutes a pseudogene. The CDR3 length is 21 residues. CDR3 loop: CASSKCPSNITGGQGTYEQYV. The CDR3 DNA follows: TGTGCCAGCAGCAAATGCCCCTCAAATATCACGGGGGGGCAGGGGACCTACGAGCAGTACGTC.

The chain carries TRBV28 and TRBJ2-7, with D maybe TRBD2 (5 bases). V lost 6 bases and J lost 0, with 15 bases in between. Germline V gene data show CDR1 as MDHEN and CDR2 as SYDVKM. The CDR3 is 15 residues long. CDR3 nucleotides: TGTGCCAGCAGAACAGCGGATACAAGCTCCTACGAGCAGTACGTC. It is translated as CASRTADTSSYEQYV.

This chain joins TRBV7-2 and TRBJ2-2; possible D gene TRBD2, 5 bases. V lost 2 bases and J lost 4, with 11 bases in between. CDR1 and CDR2 (germline): SGHTA, FQGNSA. The CDR3 length is 15 residues. CDR3 region: CASSLSTAGTGELFF. In nucleotides, the CDR3 is TGTGCCAGCAGCTTAAGCACCGCGGGCACCGGGGAGCTGTTTTTT.

The rearrangement links TRBV2 to TRBJ2-5; 8 positions match TRBD2. Germline lookup yields CDR1 SNHLY and CDR2 FYNNEI. Trimming took 7 bases from V and 8 from J; bases not matched to a gene: 9. The CDR3 extends over 13 amino acids. The CDR3 bases are TGTGCCAGCACGGGGAGCGGGGGTCGCACCCAGTACTTC. It encodes CASTGSGGRTQYF.

CDR3 coding DNA: TGTGCCAGCAGGAAAGTAGGGGGCGAGGATACGCAGTATTTT. It yields the protein CASRKVGGEDTQYF. V and J are TRBV27 and TRBJ2-3, with 7 bases that match TRBD1. V was pared by 6 bases and J by 6 bases, with 9 bases of the junction left unmatched. This CDR3 spans 14 amino acids. The germline CDR1 and CDR2 sequences are MNHEY and SMNVEV (reference sequence).

This chain joins TRBV5-4 and TRBJ2-1; D is ambiguous. CDR1 and CDR2 (germline): SGHNT, YYREEE (reference sequence). The CDR3 consists of 14 residues. The V and J ends lost 4 bases and 3 bases respectively, with 11 bases between them. CDR3: CASSPSPDYNEQFF. DNA for the CDR3: TGTGCCAGCAGCCCCTCCCCAGACTACAATGAGCAGTTCTTC.

This chain joins TRBV28 and TRBJ1-5; maybe TRBD1 (6 bases). There are 15 residues in the CDR3. The V and J ends lost 4 bases and 2 bases respectively, with 12 bases between them. CDR1 is MDHEN and CDR2 is SYDVKM in the germline V gene. The CDR3 region has the DNA TGTGCCAGCAGTTCGGGAGGGGGAGGCAATCAGCCCCAGCATTTT. Protein: CASSSGGGGNQPQHF.

The chain joins TRBV7-9 to TRBJ1-2; 12 bases line up with TRBD1. Germline V gene lookup returns CDR1 SEHNR and CDR2 FQNEAQ (reference sequence). The ends lost 5 bases at V and 6 bases at J; junction bases unmatched: 7. The length of the CDR3 is 15 residues. CDR3 nucleotide sequence: TGTGCCAGCAGCGTACCGGGACAGGGGGCTCATGGCTACACCTTC. Protein product: CASSVPGQGAHGYTF.

The chain combines TRBV29-1 with TRBJ1-3, with 10 positions matching TRBD1. Germline CDR1 SQVTM, CDR2 ANQGSEA. With 8 bases clipped from V and 1 base from J, the junction kept 11 bases outside the gene matches. The CDR3 totals 16 residues. The DNA of the CDR3 is TGCAGCCATTTCCGGACAGGGGGAAATTCTGGAAACACCATATATTTT. Encoded protein: CSHFRTGGNSGNTIYF.

The rearrangement uses TRBV27 and TRBJ1-6; TRBD1 might be the D (6 bases). V was pared by 5 bases and J by 7 bases, with 18 bases between. Germline V lookup: CDR1 MNHEY, CDR2 SMNVEV (reference sequence). This CDR3 region has 16 residues. CDR3: CASSPLQGLGNSPLHF. The CDR3 DNA follows: TGTGCCAGCAGTCCGCTACAGGGTCTAGGGAATTCACCCCTCCACTTT.